This TCR beta chain came from a study of blood T cell repertoires in COVID-19. Across the whole study: Researchers got acute and convalescent COVID-19 samples from the United States, Italy and Spain. In each case, the material was cDNA or gDNA derived from T cells, B-cell-depleted T cells, or PBMCs.

The Seattle patients joined while their infection was active and were tracked longitudinally afterward. Original processing notes: Scientists estimated how many nucleated cells there were by amplifying reference gene primers. Using immunoSEQ multiplex PCR, the repertoire was profiled, and TCRdb retains in-frame clones only, with some absent. The D gene and trimming were derived from the DNA, and the V and J assignments and clone size from that table. The sample has some 200,000 clones, approximately 80% seen once. The CDR3 has 11 residues. CDR1 is MNHEY and CDR2 is SVGAGI in the germline V gene. V lost 9 bases to trimming and J lost 4 bases, with 9 bases between them.

The clonotype comes from a woman between 40 and 50 years old with COVID-19, enrolled during active disease. The specimen sequenced was peripheral blood. The chain has TRBV6-5 and TRBJ1-1, with a tentative D call TRBD1 (5 bases). DNA for the CDR3: TGTGCCAGTTCAGGGATCACTGAAGCTTTCTTT. It translates to CASSGITEAFF.